This record looks at one TCR beta chain sequence and its context. CDR3 length: 12 residues. V shed 10 bases, J shed 6 bases, and the junction held 4 bases outside the gene matches. Germline-derived CDR1 and CDR2 are MNHNS and SASEGT. The data originate from a study of cytomegalovirus exposure and HLA in healthy donors. The PCR contained 60 Vbeta and 13 Jbeta primers. Sequenced by immunoSEQ multiplex PCR; TCRdb stores in-frame clones only, minus some. The table shows roughly 150,000 clones, with more than 75% occurring only once. This TCR was recovered from a woman aged 40 to 50 in good health and CMV-seronegative. The chain employs TRBV6-1 and TRBJ2-2; 8 nucleotides match TRBD1. Specimen: PBMCs. The CDR3: CATSDRAGELFF. In DNA, the CDR3 is TGTGCCACTTCGGACAGGGCCGGGGAGCTGTTTTTT.